A single sample is the source of the 19 T cell receptor beta chains below, sequenced in a study of shared clonotypes between healthy human individuals. Generated by immunoSEQ multiplex PCR, the TCRdb table keeps only in-frame clones and is missing some. The data show roughly 320,000 clones, with roughly 84% seen just once and 16% held by the top ten. Material for sequencing was memory CD8+ T cells sorted from blood. Subset meaning: CD45RO+ cells pooled with CCR7-negative TemRA cells. The receptors here all came from a man between 18 and 35 years old in good health.

As for this clone: Germline and junction disagree at one end, which may indicate a read error. The V call is TRBV7-9, the J call TRBJ2-7, with 10 bases that match TRBD2. The V gene's germline CDR1 is SEHNR and CDR2 FQNEAQ (reference sequence). The CDR3 runs 17 residues. In DNA, the CDR3 is TGTGCCAGCAGCTTCATTGAGGTATCGCGAACTAGCGGGAAAGCGACGTTC. It is translated as CASSFIEVSRTSGKATF.

The chain has TRBV27 and TRBJ1-2, with D uncertain. Germline CDR1 MNHEY, CDR2 SMNVEV (reference sequence). This CDR3 region has 15 residues. Trimming left V 3 bases short and J 0 bases short, with 11 bases between. The CDR3 sequence is CASSLTRFTNYGYTF. The CDR3 region has the DNA TGTGCCAGCAGTTTGACACGCTTTACTAACTATGGCTACACCTTC.

The V and J genes are TRBV6-1 and TRBJ2-7, with D possibly matching TRBD2 (6 bases). Trimming pared 0 bases from V and 3 bases from J, leaving 12 bases between. CDR3 length equals 15 residues. Per the germline V gene, CDR1 is MNHNS and CDR2 is SASEGT. The CDR3 protein is CASSEASYGGYEQYF. The DNA of the CDR3 is TGTGCCAGCAGTGAAGCCTCATACGGGGGCTACGAGCAGTACTTC.

The rearrangement uses TRBV6-1 and TRBJ1-3; the D gene is possibly TRBD1 (5 bases). CDR1 and CDR2 from the germline V gene are MNHNS and SASEGT. V dropped 2 bases and J dropped 4 bases, with 12 bases sitting between them. The CDR3 runs to 15 residues. DNA of the CDR3: TGTGCCAGCAGTGAATCAGGGCCTCGGGGAAACACCATATATTTT. Translating gives CASSESGPRGNTIYF.

V is TRBV4-1 and J is TRBJ2-2; a possible D gene is TRBD1 (5 bases). Germline V gene sequence: CDR1 MGHRA, CDR2 YSYEKL. This CDR3 is built from 16 residues. Trimming removed 1 base from V and 3 bases from J, with 12 bases in between. The CDR3 sequence is CASSQVTQGYTGELFF. The CDR3 region has the DNA TGCGCCAGCAGCCAAGTCACTCAGGGATACACCGGGGAGCTGTTTTTT.

The CDR3 sequence: CASSLSETQYF. The DNA for the CDR3 is TGTGCCAGCAGCTTGAGTGAGACCCAGTACTTC. This chain connects TRBV5-6 to TRBJ2-5, with D uncertain. The CDR3 is 11 residues long. CDR1 is SGHDT and CDR2 is YYEEEE in the germline V gene. V lost 1 base and J 5 bases, leaving 3 bases between the germline ends.

The gene calls are TRBV27 and TRBJ2-7, with D possibly TRBD1 on 5 matching bases. The V end lost 0 bases, the J end lost 3 bases, and 9 bases lay between the germline ends. Germline CDR1 MNHEY, CDR2 SMNVEV (reference sequence). This CDR3 has 14 residues. CDR3 DNA sequence: TGTGCCAGCAGTTTATCCGCAGGGTTCTACGAGCAGTACTTC. It codes for CASSLSAGFYEQYF.

A note on this clone: This sample includes further DNA sequences coding for the same CDR3. J is TRBJ2-6 and V is TRBV13, with D possibly matching TRBD1 (6 bases). V was trimmed by 5 bases and J by 0 bases, leaving 17 bases between them. From germline, CDR1 is PRHDT and CDR2 FYEKMQ (reference sequence). The CDR3 contains 18 residues. For the CDR3, the DNA is TGTGCCAGCAGCCCCTGGACAGACCGATACTCTGGGGCCAACGTCCTGACTTTC. Its protein is CASSPWTDRYSGANVLTF.

The chain links TRBV4-2 to TRBJ2-7; D might be TRBD2 (7 bases). Germline assignment: CDR1 LGHNA and CDR2 YNFKEQ. This CDR3 is built from 14 residues. The V end was cut by 5 bases, the J end by 2 bases, with 13 bases between. This chain's CDR3 is CASSSRGATYEQYF. In DNA form, the CDR3 reads TGTGCCAGCAGCTCCCGGGGGGCGACCTACGAGCAGTACTTC.

This chain joins TRBV28 and TRBJ2-7, with TRBD1 matching 9 bases. Trimming at V came to 6 bases and at J to 1 base, leaving 4 bases not matched to a gene. The CDR3 length is 14 residues. Per germline, CDR1 MDHEN and CDR2 SYDVKM. CDR3 sequence reads: CASRRTGVSYEQYF. The CDR3 nucleotides are TGTGCCAGCAGGAGGACAGGGGTATCCTACGAGCAGTACTTC.

V and J are TRBV7-9 and TRBJ2-6, with a possible D match to TRBD2 (5 bases). The CDR3 is 18 amino acids. Between the trimmed V and J ends, which lost 5 bases and 2 bases, there was a span of 19 bases. Germline loops: CDR1 SEHNR, CDR2 FQNEAQ (reference sequence). For the CDR3, the DNA is TGTGCCAGCAGCGCTACGGGAAAAAAGCGGCCTGGGGCCAACGTCCTGACTTTC. Translating it yields CASSATGKKRPGANVLTF.

The chain combines TRBV27 with TRBJ2-3, with 10 bases matching TRBD2. CDR3 length equals 20 residues. Trimming removed 5 bases from V and 0 bases from J; junction bases left unmatched: 17. CDR1 MNHEY and CDR2 SMNVEV come from the germline V gene (reference sequence). CDR3 sequence reads: CASSQRAGTSVIASTDTQYF. The CDR3 nucleotides are TGTGCCAGCAGTCAGAGGGCGGGGACTAGCGTAATTGCTAGCACAGATACGCAGTATTTT.

The chain links TRBV7-9 to TRBJ2-1; D is possibly TRBD1 (5 bases). This CDR3 has 17 residues. The V gene's germline CDR1 is SEHNR and CDR2 FQNEAQ (reference sequence). Trimming removed 1 base from V and 6 bases from J, with 19 bases in between. As DNA, the CDR3 is TGTGCCAGCAGCTTAGATGGCAGCCAGGGTTGGCGCAATGAGCAGTTCTTC. Protein sequence: CASSLDGSQGWRNEQFF.

The J gene is TRBJ2-7, the V gene TRBV4-1, with no clear D. CDR1 is MGHRA, CDR2 YSYEKL, per germline. Trimming shortened V by 4 bases and J by 1 base, and 14 bases separated the two germline ends. This CDR3 region has 15 residues. CDR3 loop: CASSLTESPSYEQYF. CDR3 coding DNA: TGCGCCAGCAGCCTCACCGAGAGCCCTTCCTACGAGCAGTACTTC.

This sequence joins TRBV5-6 and TRBJ2-7, with a weak D call TRBD1 (5 bases). Germline values: CDR1 SGHDT, CDR2 YYEEEE. This CDR3 region has 11 residues. V gave up 2 bases and J gave up 5 bases, with 5 bases separating them. CDR3 protein: CASSFRDEQYF. CDR3 nucleotides: TGTGCCAGCAGCTTCAGGGACGAGCAGTACTTC.

V gene TRBV6-1 combines with J gene TRBJ2-7; D might be TRBD2 (6 bases). V lost 7 bases, J lost 3 bases, and 19 bases lay in between. Germline V gene sequence: CDR1 MNHNS, CDR2 SASEGT. This CDR3 is 15 amino acids long. The CDR3 DNA follows: TGTGCCAGCACAACAAACCGGGACTTGGGCTACGAGCAGTACTTC. Amino acid sequence: CASTTNRDLGYEQYF.

This clone was found once. The chain links TRBV2 to TRBJ2-6; D remains ambiguous. Germline V gene sequence: CDR1 SNHLY, CDR2 FYNNEI. Trimming pared 3 bases from V and 0 bases from J, leaving 9 bases between. The CDR3 spans 16 residues. CDR3 in DNA: TGTGCCAGCAGTGACCCAGCCTACTCTGGGGCCAACGTCCTGACTTTC. This codes for CASSDPAYSGANVLTF.

The chain couples TRBV4-3 to TRBJ2-7; D remains ambiguous. The CDR3 runs to 18 residues. Germline CDR1 LGHNA, CDR2 YSLEER. V dropped 0 bases and J dropped 4 bases, with 22 bases sitting between them. CDR3 protein: CASSQDRRLAVPEYEQYF. CDR3 DNA: TGCGCCAGCAGCCAAGATAGGCGTTTGGCTGTCCCGGAGTACGAGCAGTACTTC.

This chain uses TRBV4-1 with TRBJ2-7, with 7 bases that match TRBD1. This CDR3 is 14 amino acids long. The V gene's germline CDR1 is MGHRA and CDR2 YSYEKL. Unmatched junction bases numbered 5, after V lost 4 bases and J lost 2 bases. The CDR3 region has the DNA TGCGCCAGCAGCCCTCGGGACAGCACCTACGAGCAGTACTTC. Translating gives CASSPRDSTYEQYF.